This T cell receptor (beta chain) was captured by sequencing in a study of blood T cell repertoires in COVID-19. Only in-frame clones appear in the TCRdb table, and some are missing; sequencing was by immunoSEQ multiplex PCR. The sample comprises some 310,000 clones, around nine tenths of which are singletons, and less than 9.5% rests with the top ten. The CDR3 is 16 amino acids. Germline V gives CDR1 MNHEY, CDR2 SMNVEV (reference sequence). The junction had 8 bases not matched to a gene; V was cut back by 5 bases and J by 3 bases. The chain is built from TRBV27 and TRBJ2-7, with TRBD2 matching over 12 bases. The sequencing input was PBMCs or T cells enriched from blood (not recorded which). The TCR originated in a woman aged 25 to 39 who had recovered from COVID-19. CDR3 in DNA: TGTGCCAGCAGTCACCGGGGACTAGCGGGCGTCTACGAGCAGTACTTC. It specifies CASSHRGLAGVYEQYF.